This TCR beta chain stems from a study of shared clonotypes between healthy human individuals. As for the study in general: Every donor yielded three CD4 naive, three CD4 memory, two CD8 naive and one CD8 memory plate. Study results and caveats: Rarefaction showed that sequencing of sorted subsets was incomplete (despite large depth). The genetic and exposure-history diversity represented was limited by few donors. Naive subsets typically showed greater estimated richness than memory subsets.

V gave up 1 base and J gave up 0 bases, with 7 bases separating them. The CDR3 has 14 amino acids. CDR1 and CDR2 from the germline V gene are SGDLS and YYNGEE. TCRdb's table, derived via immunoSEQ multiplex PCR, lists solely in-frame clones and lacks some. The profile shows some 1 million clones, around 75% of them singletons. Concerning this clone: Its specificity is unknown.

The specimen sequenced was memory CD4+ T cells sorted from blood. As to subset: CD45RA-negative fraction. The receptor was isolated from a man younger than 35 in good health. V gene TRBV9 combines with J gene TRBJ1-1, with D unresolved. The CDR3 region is CASSVYGLNTEAFF. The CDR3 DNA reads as TGTGCCAGCAGCGTATACGGTCTGAACACTGAAGCTTTCTTT. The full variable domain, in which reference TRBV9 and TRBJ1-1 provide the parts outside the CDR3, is DSGVTQTPKHLITATGQRVTLRCSPRSGDLSVYWYQQSLDQGLQFLIQYYNGEERAKGNILERFSAQQFPDLHSELNLSSLELGDSALYFCASSVYGLNTEAFFGQGTRLTVV.